What follows are 32 T cell receptor beta chains derived from one specimen sequenced in a study of blood T cells in healthy people across ages. The second PCR ran roughly 6 to 11 cycles with a sample-barcoded 5' primer and J-beta primers. Using its own MiXCR run on the 5' RACE reads, TCRdb lists one record per CDR3 protein. The sample includes 550,000 to 800,000 distinct CDR3 sequences, over 20% of them seen just once. Material: blood. The receptors derive from a man between 65 and 85 years old in good health.

J is TRBJ2-4 and V is TRBV9; 12 bases are a match to TRBD1. This CDR3 has 17 amino acids. Germline values: CDR1 SGDLS, CDR2 YYNGEE. Unmatched junction bases numbered 13, after V lost 3 bases and J lost 9 bases. In nucleotides, the CDR3 is TGTGCCAGCAGCGCTTCCCGGGGACAGGGGGCGCAAAGCATTCAGTACTTC. It translates to CASSASRGQGAQSIQYF.

Many counts were recorded for this clonotype. The chain joins TRBV4-3 to TRBJ2-5; possibly TRBD2 for D (6 bases). Germline V CDR1 and CDR2: LGHNA, YSLEER. The CDR3 sequence is 14 residues long. With 4 bases removed from V and 1 base from J, the gap between germline ends came to 10 bases. This chain's CDR3 is CASSPGLLQETQYF. The CDR3 nucleotides are TGCGCCAGCAGCCCGGGACTGCTCCAAGAGACCCAGTACTTC.

Here the CDR3 reads CATWSGVEQYF. The CDR3 coding sequence is TGTGCCACCTGGTCTGGCGTCGAGCAGTACTTC. The J gene is TRBJ2-7, the V gene TRBV28; D call uncertain. Between the trimmed V and J ends, which lost 10 bases and 6 bases, there was a span of 13 bases. The CDR3 is 11 amino acids. Germline assignment: CDR1 MDHEN and CDR2 SYDVKM.

The chain combines TRBV7-9 with TRBJ2-7; 11 bases fit TRBD1. With V trimmed by 3 bases and J by 7 bases, 11 bases remained unmatched. Germline V gene data show CDR1 as SEHNR and CDR2 as FQNEAQ (reference sequence). The CDR3 totals 16 residues. The CDR3 loop is CASSFSTGTGGGEQYF. The CDR3 DNA reads TGTGCCAGCAGCTTCAGCACCGGGACAGGGGGAGGTGAGCAGTACTTC.

At least ten counts were recorded for this clonotype. J is TRBJ2-1 and V is TRBV29-1; 9 nucleotides match TRBD2. Unmatched junction bases numbered 15, after V lost 5 bases and J lost 13 bases. The CDR3 totals 14 residues. Per the germline V gene, CDR1 is SQVTM and CDR2 is ANQGSEA. The CDR3 DNA is TGCAGCGTTTTTAGGGAGACTAGCGGCACGTCCCAGTTCTTC. It yields the protein CSVFRETSGTSQFF.

This rearrangement joins TRBV20-1 to TRBJ1-1; 7 nucleotides line up with TRBD1. The CDR3 is made up of 12 amino acids. The V and J ends lost 6 bases and 2 bases, in that order; junction bases with no gene match: 3. Germline assignment: CDR1 DFQATT and CDR2 SNEGSKA (reference sequence). As DNA, the CDR3 is TGCAGTGCCCAGGGGGATAACACTGAAGCTTTCTTT. Translation gives CSAQGDNTEAFF.

The table lists this clonotype with many counts. This chain connects TRBV7-8 to TRBJ2-3, with 9 bases aligning to TRBD2. J was trimmed by 2 bases and V by 11 bases; bases with no gene match: 5. There are 13 residues in the CDR3. Germline V gives CDR1 SGHVS, CDR2 FQNEAQ. The CDR3 bases are TGTGCCGTGCAGCGGGAGGCCACAGATACGCAGTATTTT. Amino acid sequence: CAVQREATDTQYF.

The chain joins TRBV7-8 to TRBJ2-1, with 7 bases aligning to TRBD2. The DNA matches TRBJ2-7 better at its end, which makes the J call doubtful. This CDR3 is 14 amino acids long. Germline CDR1 is SGHVS and CDR2 is FQNEAQ. The CDR3 bases are TGTGCCAGCAGTTACGGACTAGGACTCGGGGGGCAGTACTTC. It codes for CASSYGLGLGGQYF.

This clonotype was recorded a few times. Germline is not matched at one junction end, which may reflect a read error. J is TRBJ1-2 and V is TRBV14; D ambiguous. Germline-derived CDR1 and CDR2 are SGHDN and FVKESK. This CDR3 has 15 residues. The CDR3 bases are TGCGCCAGCAGCCAAGACGAGGCGGACAACTATGGCTACACCTTC. This sequence encodes CASSQDEADNYGYTF.

This clonotype was recorded a few times. The V and J genes are TRBV27 and TRBJ2-7; 13 positions match TRBD2. This CDR3 is 18 amino acids long. V shed 6 bases, J shed 2 bases, and the junction held 13 bases outside the gene matches. CDR1 is MNHEY, CDR2 SMNVEV, per germline (reference sequence). CDR3 coding DNA: TGTGCCAGCAGCCGGCGACTAGCGGGAGGCTCTTCCCCCTACGAGCAGTACTTC. It encodes CASSRRLAGGSSPYEQYF.

This clonotype came up a few times. The gene calls are TRBV3-1 and TRBJ2-5; 7 positions agree with TRBD1. The J call may be in error: the DNA end matches TRBJ2-7 better. The CDR3 contains 14 residues. Germline V gene data show CDR1 as LGHDT and CDR2 as YNNKEL (reference sequence). The CDR3 region has the DNA TGTGCCAGCAGCCAAGTCGACAGGGCAGACGAGCAGTACTTC. Amino acid sequence: CASSQVDRADEQYF.

The genes are TRBV7-9 and TRBJ2-7; 8 nucleotides agree with TRBD2. V shed 2 bases, J shed 0 bases, and the junction held 6 bases outside the gene matches. The CDR3 loop spans 16 amino acids. Looked up from germline, CDR1 is SEHNR and CDR2 is FQNEAQ (reference sequence). The CDR3 is CASSLYPSGSSYEQYF. CDR3 sequence (DNA): TGTGCCAGCAGCTTATACCCAAGCGGGAGCTCCTACGAGCAGTACTTC.

The J gene is TRBJ1-2, the V gene TRBV29-1; a weak D match, TRBD1 (6 bases). The CDR3 spans 16 residues. The V and J ends lost 0 bases and 2 bases respectively, with 16 bases between them. Germline assignment: CDR1 SQVTM and CDR2 ANQGSEA. CDR3 nucleotide sequence: TGCAGCGTTGAAGATCCGCGGGGGCTGGCGAACTATGGCTACACCTTC. It yields the protein CSVEDPRGLANYGYTF.

This clonotype was found a few times. V and J are TRBV11-2 and TRBJ2-7; 7 positions match TRBD2. The J call could be wrong; TRBJ2-1 is a better fit for the DNA end. The length of the CDR3 is 17 residues. The V gene's germline CDR1 is SGHAT and CDR2 FQNNGV. The CDR3 here is CASSSFGGSVPDGEQFF. CDR3 sequence (DNA): TGTGCCAGCAGCTCCTTTGGCGGGAGCGTTCCCGACGGAGAGCAGTTCTTC.

The rearrangement uses TRBV20-1 and TRBJ1-5; D call uncertain. Trimming shortened V by 5 bases and J by 5 bases, and 7 bases separated the two germline ends. Germline CDR1 reads DFQATT; CDR2 reads SNEGSKA (reference sequence). The CDR3 covers 11 residues. CDR3 amino acids: CSAGVYQPQHF. In DNA form, the CDR3 reads TGCAGTGCTGGAGTTTATCAGCCCCAGCATTTT.

This clonotype was seen a handful of times. V and J are TRBV6-1 and TRBJ2-5; possibly TRBD1 for D (8 bases). Germline V gene lookup returns CDR1 MNHNS and CDR2 SASEGT. The V end lost 2 bases, the J end lost 4 bases, and 14 bases lay between the germline ends. This CDR3 is built from 15 residues. The CDR3 loop is CASSERNRGGETQYF. CDR3 nucleotide sequence: TGTGCCAGCAGTGAAAGGAACAGGGGGGGAGAGACCCAGTACTTC.

In its sample, this clonotype was seen many times. The chain has TRBV28 and TRBJ2-7; no clear D. The germline V and J ends were trimmed by 6 bases and 5 bases, with 11 bases remaining between them. The CDR3 extends over 12 amino acids. Germline V gene data show CDR1 as MDHEN and CDR2 as SYDVKM. The CDR3: CASRTTNHEQYF. CDR3 in DNA: TGTGCCAGCAGAACAACGAACCACGAGCAGTACTTC.

Only a few counts were recorded for this clonotype. The J gene is TRBJ1-1, the V gene TRBV6-2 or TRBV6-3; the match to TRBD1 covers 8 bases. Germline assignment: CDR1 MNHEY and CDR2 SVGEGT. The CDR3 contains 15 residues. The trim removed 2 bases at V and 10 bases at J, leaving 12 bases unmatched. The CDR3 region is CASSYPGQGALRAFF. In DNA, the CDR3 is TGTGCCAGCAGTTACCCAGGACAGGGCGCTTTGCGAGCTTTCTTT.

The V and J genes are TRBV19 and TRBJ2-5; maybe TRBD2 (5 bases). Matching the DNA end better, TRBJ2-1 makes the J call doubtful. Germline CDR1 and CDR2: LNHDA and SQIVND (reference sequence). CDR3 length equals 14 residues. CDR3 coding DNA: TGTGCCAGTAGTATCGAACTAGGAATGTATGAGCAGTTCTTC. This sequence encodes CASSIELGMYEQFF.

The J gene is TRBJ2-1, the V gene TRBV6-2 or TRBV6-3; D remains unclear. The CDR3 extends over 12 amino acids. Germline loops: CDR1 MNHEY, CDR2 SVGEGT. Trimming took 2 bases from V and 6 from J, leaving 5 bases between them. The CDR3 DNA reads as TGTGCCAGCAGTTACCCTTCCAATGAGCAGTTCTTC. Translated, it gives CASSYPSNEQFF.

J is TRBJ2-5 and V is TRBV3-1; TRBD2 might be the D (6 bases). Near its end, the DNA agrees better with TRBJ2-1, so the J call may be wrong. The germline V gene has CDR1 LGHDT and CDR2 YNNKEL (reference sequence). The CDR3 has 15 residues. CDR3 in amino acids: CASSQAGGGKNEQFF. CDR3 coding DNA: TGTGCCAGCAGCCAAGCCGGGGGAGGTAAGAATGAGCAGTTCTTC.

This clonotype has just a few counts. This chain uses TRBV25-1 with TRBJ1-4, with D uncertain. The CDR3 covers 16 residues. V lost 0 bases and J lost 3, with 11 bases in between. The germline CDR1 and CDR2 sequences are MGHDK and SYGVNS. The CDR3: CASSEYRPGPNEKLFF. The DNA for the CDR3 is TGTGCCAGCAGTGAATATCGGCCAGGTCCTAATGAAAAACTGTTTTTT. Full variable domain (remainder filled in from reference TRBV25-1 and TRBJ1-4): EADIYQTPRYLVIGTGKKITLECSQTMGHDKMYWYQQDPGMELHLIHYSYGVNSTEKGDLSSESTVSRIRTEHFPLTLESARPSHTSQYLCASSEYRPGPNEKLFFGSGTQLSVL.

The V call is TRBV28, the J call TRBJ1-4; D call uncertain. Between the trimmed V and J ends, which lost 5 bases and 4 bases, there was a span of 11 bases. Per germline, CDR1 MDHEN and CDR2 SYDVKM. CDR3 size: 14 residues. The CDR3 spells CASSPRWGNEKLFF. The DNA of the CDR3 is TGTGCCAGCAGTCCCCGTTGGGGTAATGAAAAACTGTTTTTT.

V usage is TRBV27 and J usage is TRBJ1-6; 11 nucleotides line up with TRBD1. The V gene end was trimmed by 4 bases and the J gene end by 5 bases; junction bases not matched to a gene: 1. The CDR3 has 15 residues. In germline, CDR1 is MNHEY, CDR2 SMNVEV (reference sequence). The CDR3 nucleotides read TGTGCCAGCAGTTGGGGACAGGGGGATAATTCACCCCTCCACTTT. Its translation is CASSWGQGDNSPLHF.

The chain couples TRBV28 to TRBJ2-3, with D possibly matching TRBD2 (6 bases). This CDR3 region has 17 residues. Germline V gives CDR1 MDHEN, CDR2 SYDVKM. V was pared by 5 bases and J by 2 bases, with 20 bases between. CDR3 residues: CASSIGRDRGSTDTQYF. Written as DNA, the CDR3 is TGTGCCAGCAGTATCGGACGGGATCGGGGGTCCACAGATACGCAGTATTTT.

This clonotype showed up just a few times. The gene calls are TRBV6-5 and TRBJ2-5; 10 nucleotides agree with TRBD1. The CDR3 is 16 residues long. The germline gives CDR1 MNHEY, CDR2 SVGAGI. With 0 bases clipped from V and 4 bases from J, the junction kept 5 bases outside the gene matches. The CDR3 loop is CASSYSRTGGGETQYF. The CDR3 bases are TGTGCCAGCAGTTACTCCCGGACAGGGGGGGGAGAGACCCAGTACTTC.

This clonotype was seen ten or more times. The CDR3 DNA reads as TGTGCCAGCAGCTTAGTGGGTGGCCCCCCCTACAATGAGCAGTTCTTC. This gives the protein CASSLVGGPPYNEQFF. V and J are TRBV7-6 and TRBJ2-1; the D is unclear. The CDR3 spans 16 residues. The V and J ends lost 1 base and 2 bases respectively, with 12 bases between them. In germline, CDR1 is SGHVS, CDR2 FNYEAQ.

In this sample, this clonotype turned up a few times. J is TRBJ1-6 and V is TRBV7-8; D not certain. Germline lookup yields CDR1 SGHVS and CDR2 FQNEAQ. Trimming left V 5 bases short and J 7 bases short, with 21 bases between. The CDR3 has 17 amino acids. CDR3 sequence (DNA): TGTGCCAGCAGCCCGCGCCTTGGGGTTACCAAGAATTCACCCCTCCACTTT. As protein: CASSPRLGVTKNSPLHF.

About this clonotype: A single base separates this from a much larger clone, so it may be a read error. The rearrangement links TRBV2 to TRBJ2-5, with 7 bases identical to TRBD1. CDR3 length equals 13 residues. After removal of 11 bases from V and 2 bases from J, the junction contained 8 bases not matched to a gene. Germline V gene data show CDR1 as SNHLY and CDR2 as FYNNEI. The CDR3 reads CAGNRRGQETQYF. The CDR3, as DNA: TGTGCCGGCAATCGCAGGGGGCAAGAGACCCAGTACTTC.

This clonotype occurred a few times. This sequence joins TRBV6-4 and TRBJ2-4, with D uncertain. Germline CDR1 reads MRHNA; CDR2 reads SNTAGT. The CDR3 extends over 14 amino acids. V lost 3 bases and J lost 12, with 18 bases in between. CDR3 residues: CASSDGRTFLSQYF. The CDR3 region has the DNA TGTGCCAGCAGTGATGGTAGGACCTTCTTAAGTCAGTACTTC.

Only a few counts were recorded for this clonotype. The V and J genes are TRBV3-1 and TRBJ2-7; the match to TRBD1 covers 9 bases. Germline V gene lookup returns CDR1 LGHDT and CDR2 YNNKEL (reference sequence). This CDR3 is built from 14 residues. The V gene end was trimmed by 5 bases and the J gene end by 5 bases; junction bases not matched to a gene: 7. The CDR3 DNA is TGTGCCAGCAGCGTCCGGGACAGGGTCAACGAGCAGTACTTC. As protein: CASSVRDRVNEQYF.

This chain links TRBV28 with TRBJ2-5; TRBD2 might be the D (5 bases). The CDR3 is 15 amino acids. Trimming pared 3 bases from V and 1 base from J, leaving 12 bases between. Per germline, CDR1 MDHEN and CDR2 SYDVKM. As DNA, the CDR3 is TGTGCCAGCAGTTTGGCAGCGGCTGTCCAAGAGACCCAGTACTTC. Its translation: CASSLAAAVQETQYF.